These 10 T cell receptor beta chains came from one sample sequenced in a study of shared T cell receptors in the human thymus. Generated by immunoSEQ multiplex PCR, the TCRdb table keeps only in-frame clones and is missing some. The data contain some 700,000 clones, 85% to 90% of them singletons. These data were likewise used in another study, on human thymus T cells.

Sequenced: thymocytes. The receptors originated from a boy younger than two with a congenital heart defect.

This clone was detected only once. The chain recombines TRBV19 with TRBJ2-1; 9 bases are shared with TRBD1. The length of the CDR3 is 14 residues. The germline V gene has CDR1 LNHDA and CDR2 SQIVND (reference sequence). The J segment lost 9 bases and the V segment lost 6 bases, leaving 9 bases of the junction unmatched. The CDR3 loop is CASRRDRDLGEQFF. DNA of the CDR3: TGTGCCAGTAGACGGGACAGGGACTTAGGTGAGCAGTTCTTC.

V gene TRBV2 combines with J gene TRBJ2-7, with TRBD1 identical over 8 bases. V lost 6 bases and J lost 4; bases outside the gene matches: 5. Per the germline V gene, CDR1 is SNHLY and CDR2 is FYNNEI. The CDR3 length is 13 residues. The CDR3 nucleotides read TGTGCCAGCAGCCATGGACAGGGTTACGAGCAGTACTTC. Translation gives CASSHGQGYEQYF. Variable domain in full (rest from reference TRBV2 and TRBJ2-7): EPEVTQTPSHQVTQMGQEVILRCVPISNHLYFYWYRQILGQKVEFLVSFYNNEISEKSEIFDDQFSVERPDGSNFTLKIRSTKLEDSAMYFCASSHGQGYEQYFGPGTRLTVT.

This chain links TRBV7-9 with TRBJ2-7; 7 bases align to TRBD2. Unmatched junction bases numbered 18, after V lost 2 bases and J lost 5 bases. Looked up from germline, CDR1 is SEHNR and CDR2 is FQNEAQ (reference sequence). This CDR3 has 18 residues. The CDR3 nucleotides are TGTGCCAGCAGCTTACCCTCGCTTTTCGCGGGAGTATCCCACGAGCAGTACTTC. This codes for CASSLPSLFAGVSHEQYF.

The V call is TRBV4-2, the J call TRBJ1-5; TRBD1 aligns across 10 bases. Germline V gene sequence: CDR1 LGHNA, CDR2 YNFKEQ. This CDR3 is 19 amino acids long. V shed 4 bases and J 1 base; nucleotides not matched to a gene: 13. The CDR3 DNA is TGTGCCAGCAGCCTGGGCCTCCGGGACAGGGGAGAAAGCAATCAGCCCCAGCATTTT. It codes for CASSLGLRDRGESNQPQHF.

This clone came up once. The chain links TRBV29-1 to TRBJ2-7; TRBD2 is a possible D gene (6 bases). Germline V gene data show CDR1 as SQVTM and CDR2 as ANQGSEA. The CDR3 sequence is 14 residues long. Trimming took off 0 bases at V and 5 bases at J, with 14 bases between the two ends. CDR3 DNA: TGCAGCGTTGAAGATTCGGGGGTTGTAGACGAGCAGTACTTC. Amino acids: CSVEDSGVVDEQYF.

The rearrangement links TRBV7-6 to TRBJ2-5, with 10 bases fitting TRBD2. Trimming at V came to 3 bases and at J to 2 bases, leaving 6 bases not matched to a gene. The CDR3 runs to 16 residues. Germline V gene lookup returns CDR1 SGHVS and CDR2 FNYEAQ. The DNA of the CDR3 is TGTGCCAGCAGCTTCAGACTAGCGGGCCTTCAAGAGACCCAGTACTTC. Translating it yields CASSFRLAGLQETQYF.

V usage is TRBV14 and J usage is TRBJ2-7; TRBD1 agrees at 8 bases. The CDR3 loop spans 14 amino acids. The J segment lost 5 bases and the V segment lost 1 base, leaving 4 bases of the junction unmatched. Per the germline V gene, CDR1 is SGHDN and CDR2 is FVKESK. This CDR3 is CASSQGTGIHEQYF. The CDR3 DNA is TGTGCCAGCAGCCAAGGGACAGGGATCCACGAGCAGTACTTC.

The gene calls are TRBV18 and TRBJ1-2; TRBD1 might be the D (6 bases). Trimming stripped 5 bases from V and 3 bases from J, with 10 bases between. The germline gives CDR1 KGHSH, CDR2 LQKENI. The CDR3 is 13 residues long. This chain's CDR3 is CASSNRVDYGYTF. DNA for the CDR3: TGTGCCAGCTCAAACAGGGTAGACTATGGCTACACCTTC.

This rearrangement joins TRBV10-1 to TRBJ2-7; the D is unclear. From germline, CDR1 is WNHNN and CDR2 SYGVQD (reference sequence). V was shortened by 6 bases and J by 2 bases, with 14 bases between the two germline ends. The CDR3 is 14 residues long. The CDR3 protein is CASSVRPSPYEQYF. The CDR3 bases are TGCGCCAGCAGCGTCCGACCTAGTCCCTACGAGCAGTACTTC.

The chain's CDR3 is CASSEFGRGSNEQFF. CDR3 in DNA: TGTGCCAGCAGTGAGTTCGGGAGGGGCAGTAATGAGCAGTTCTTC. J is TRBJ2-1 and V is TRBV2; 8 positions match TRBD2. Per the germline V gene, CDR1 is SNHLY and CDR2 is FYNNEI. The CDR3 runs to 15 residues. V lost 3 bases and J lost 7; bases outside the gene matches: 8.